This T cell receptor beta chain was captured by sequencing in a study of blood T cells in healthy people across ages. The sample holds many counts of this clonotype. Together with a sample-barcoded 5' primer, a J-beta primer mix was included in a second PCR lasting about 7 to 12 cycles. From the 5' RACE reads, TCRdb called clonotypes with MiXCR, one entry per CDR3 protein. The table lists over 600,000 distinct CDR3 sequences, about half of them singletons. CDR1 is SEHNR and CDR2 is FQNEAQ in the germline V gene (reference sequence). The CDR3 sequence is 15 residues long. Trimming left V 1 base short and J 1 base short, with 10 bases between.

The sequenced sample consisted of blood. The V call is TRBV7-9, the J call TRBJ2-5, with a tentative D call TRBD2 (5 bases). The sequence derives from a man at least 80 years old in good health. The DNA for the CDR3 is TGTGCCAGCAGCTTAGTTGGGAGCTCCCAAGAGACCCAGTACTTC. It specifies CASSLVGSSQETQYF.